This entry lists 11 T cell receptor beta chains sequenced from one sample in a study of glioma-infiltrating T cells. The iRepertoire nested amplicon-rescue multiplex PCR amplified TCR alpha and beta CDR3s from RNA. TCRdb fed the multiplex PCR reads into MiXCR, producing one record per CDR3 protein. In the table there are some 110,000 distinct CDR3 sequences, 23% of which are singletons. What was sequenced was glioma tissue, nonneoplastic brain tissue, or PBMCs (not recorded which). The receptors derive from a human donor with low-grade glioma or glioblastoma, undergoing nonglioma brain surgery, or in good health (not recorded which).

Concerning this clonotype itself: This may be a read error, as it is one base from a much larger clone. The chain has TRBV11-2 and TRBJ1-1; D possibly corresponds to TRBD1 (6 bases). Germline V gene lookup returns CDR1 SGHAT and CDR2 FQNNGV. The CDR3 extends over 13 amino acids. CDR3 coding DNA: TGTGCCAGCAGCTCCTACAGGGCCACTAAAGCTTTCTTT. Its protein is CASSSYRATKAFF.

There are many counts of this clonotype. In nucleotides, the CDR3 is TGTGCCAGCAGCCCCAGGGACAGGGGCGTTTGGACCTATAATTCACCCCTCCACTTT. Translating it yields CASSPRDRGVWTYNSPLHF. V and J are TRBV14 and TRBJ1-6, with 10 bases identical to TRBD1. The CDR3 totals 19 residues. Per the germline V gene, CDR1 is SGHDN and CDR2 is FVKESK. V was pared by 4 bases and J by 2 bases, with 11 bases of the junction left unmatched.

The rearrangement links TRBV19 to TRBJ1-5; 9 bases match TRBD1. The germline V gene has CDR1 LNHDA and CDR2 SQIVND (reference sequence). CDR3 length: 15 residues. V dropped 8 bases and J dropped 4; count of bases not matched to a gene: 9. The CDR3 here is CASERGQGWNQPQHF. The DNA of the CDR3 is TGTGCCAGTGAAAGGGGACAGGGATGGAATCAGCCCCAGCATTTT.

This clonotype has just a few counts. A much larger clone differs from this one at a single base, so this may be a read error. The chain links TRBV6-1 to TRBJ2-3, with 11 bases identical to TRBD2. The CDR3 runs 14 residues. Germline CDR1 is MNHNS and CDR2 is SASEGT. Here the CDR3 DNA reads TGTACCAGCGGCCGACTAGCGGGAACAGATACGCAGTATTTT. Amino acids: CTSGRLAGTDTQYF.

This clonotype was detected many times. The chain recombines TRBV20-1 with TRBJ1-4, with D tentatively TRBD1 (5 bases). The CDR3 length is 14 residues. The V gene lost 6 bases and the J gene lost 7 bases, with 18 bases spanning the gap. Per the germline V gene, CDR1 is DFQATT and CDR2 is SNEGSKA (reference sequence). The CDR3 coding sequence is TGCAGTGCCCCGGTAACATTCGGGGCTGAAAAACTGTTTTTT. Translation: CSAPVTFGAEKLFF.

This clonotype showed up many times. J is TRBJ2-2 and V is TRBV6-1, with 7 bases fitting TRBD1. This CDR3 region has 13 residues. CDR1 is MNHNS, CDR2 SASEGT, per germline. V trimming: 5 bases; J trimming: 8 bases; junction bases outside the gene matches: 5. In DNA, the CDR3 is TGTGCCAGCAGTTCCGGACAGGCTGGGGAGCTGTTTTTT. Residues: CASSSGQAGELFF.

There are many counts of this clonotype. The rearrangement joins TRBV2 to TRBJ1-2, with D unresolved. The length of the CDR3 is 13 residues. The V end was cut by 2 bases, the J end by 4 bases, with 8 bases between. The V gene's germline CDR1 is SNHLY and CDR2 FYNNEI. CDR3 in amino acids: CASSENSPYGYTF. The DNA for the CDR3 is TGTGCCAGCAGTGAAAACAGCCCCTATGGCTACACCTTC.

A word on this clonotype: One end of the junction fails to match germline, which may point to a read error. CDR3 loop: CASSLAVGNYGYNF. CDR3 nucleotides: TGTGCCAGCAGCTTAGCGGTGGGGAACTATGGCTACAACTTC. The gene calls are TRBV7-2 and TRBJ1-2, with D uncertain. Germline V gene lookup returns CDR1 SGHTA and CDR2 FQGNSA. This CDR3 spans 14 amino acids.

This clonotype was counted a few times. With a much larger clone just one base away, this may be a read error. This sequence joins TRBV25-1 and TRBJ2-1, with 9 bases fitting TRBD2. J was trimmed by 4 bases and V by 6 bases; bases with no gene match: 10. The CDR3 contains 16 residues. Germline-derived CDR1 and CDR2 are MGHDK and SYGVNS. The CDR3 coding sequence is TGTGCCAGCAGCCCTAGCGGGAAGATAGGATACAATGAGCAGTTCTTC. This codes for CASSPSGKIGYNEQFF. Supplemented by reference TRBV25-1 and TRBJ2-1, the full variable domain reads EADIYQTPRYLVIGTGKKITLECSQTMGHDKMYWYQQDPGMELHLIHYSYGVNSTEKGDLSSESTVSRIRTEHFPLTLESARPSHTSQYLCASSPSGKIGYNEQFFGPGTRLTVL.

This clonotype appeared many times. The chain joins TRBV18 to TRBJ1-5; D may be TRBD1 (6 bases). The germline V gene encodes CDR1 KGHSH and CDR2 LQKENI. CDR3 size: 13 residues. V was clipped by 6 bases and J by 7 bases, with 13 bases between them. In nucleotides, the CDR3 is TGTGCCAGCTCGGCGGACAGCTCACAGCCCCAGCATTTT. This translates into CASSADSSQPQHF.

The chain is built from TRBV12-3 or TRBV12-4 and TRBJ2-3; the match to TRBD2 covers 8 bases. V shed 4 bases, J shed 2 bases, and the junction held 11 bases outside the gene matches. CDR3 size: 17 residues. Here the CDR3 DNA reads TGTGCCAGCAGTTCGGATTTTTGGCGGGAGGACACAGATACGCAGTATTTT. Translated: CASSSDFWREDTDTQYF.